Reported below is one T cell receptor beta chain. What it binds is not known. The CDR3 loop spans 11 amino acids. Trimming cost V 5 bases and J 8 bases, with 7 bases left between them. Germline V gene lookup returns CDR1 SNHLY and CDR2 FYNNEI. Assay used: immunoSEQ multiplex PCR; TCRdb lists only in-frame clones, some missing. The sample contains over 85,000 clones, about 90% of which appear only once. This sample stems from a study of T cell responses to AZD1222 COVID-19 vaccine. Overall study findings and caveats: Females outnumbered males among donors, who were mostly white British; clonal diversity was possibly underestimated.

This receptor was identified in an adult who received the AZD1222 COVID-19 vaccine. V is TRBV2 and J is TRBJ2-1; D unresolved. Sequenced material: peripheral blood, taken 28 days after the second AZD1222 dose. In DNA form, the CDR3 reads TGTGCCAGCAGTATACTATATGAGCAGTTCTTC. This gives the protein CASSILYEQFF.